This T cell receptor (beta chain) was sequenced during a study of vaccination effects on CD4 cells after COVID-19. Germline lookup yields CDR1 ENHRY and CDR2 SYGVKD. V shed 2 bases and J shed 3 bases, with 11 bases lying between them. The CDR3 consists of 14 residues. Sequencing was preceded by expansion of antigen-specific CD4+ T cells with viral peptide pools in the ViraFEST assay. Culture lasted roughly eleven days before CD4+ T cell isolation. Convalescent patients had PCR-confirmed SARS-CoV-2 infection between March and December 2020. Assay used: immunoSEQ multiplex PCR; TCRdb lists only in-frame clones, some missing. The sample lists 25,000 to 35,000 clones, about two thirds seen once, with more than 25% in the top ten. In the case of this clone: No antigen is known for it.

The sequence was obtained from a human donor who had a prior SARS-CoV-2 infection. Sequenced material: CD4+ T cells from PBMCs cultured with a peptide pool, taken before COVID-19 vaccination. This chain connects TRBV10-3 to TRBJ2-7; D is unresolved. The CDR3 loop is CAISEGPGIYEQYF. The CDR3 bases are TGTGCCATCAGTGAGGGTCCAGGCATCTACGAGCAGTACTTC.